This is a list of T cell receptor beta chains from one sample in a study of blood T cell repertoires in COVID-19. Libraries were prepared by immunoSEQ multiplex PCR; TCRdb keeps only in-frame clonotypes and omits some of them. Of tens of thousands of clones in the sample, about 90% are singletons; the top ten hold about 1.2%. Sequencing was performed on peripheral blood. The source is a human donor in a cohort sampled during active COVID-19. The conserved cysteine and the conserved F or W are not part of the CDR3 here.

TRBJ2-3 TRBV7-3 ASSLLAGVGTDTQY
TRBJ2-7 TRBV24-1 ATSDQGLGTSGTIYEQY
TRBJ2-1 TRBV28 ASRPRPGLADSYNEQF
TRBJ2-1 TRBV28 ASREALGEQF
TRBJ1-2 TRBV7-3 ASSAKQGFGLDGYT
TRBJ2-7 TRBV5-1 ASSPGQGISYEQY
TRBJ1-1 TRBV30 AWQTGGWNTEAF
TRBJ2-1 TRBV19 ASSNGLAGSLEQF
TRBJ1-2 TRBV5-1 ASSWTGERYGYT
TRBJ2-5 TRBV28 ASSFPRGGVGETQY
TRBJ2-7 TRBV9 ASSVAGTASYYEQY
TRBJ1-2 TRBV6-5 ATRRSGYT
TRBJ1-3 TRBV28 ATGGSGNTIY
TRBJ2-7 TRBV12-3/TRBV12-4 ASSLQGSYEQY
TRBJ2-1 TRBV7-3 ASSSQVYNEQF
TRBJ1-2 TRBV10-1 ATHTGTGGWGYT
TRBJ2-7 TRBV5-5 ASSWGGVFDPYEQY
TRBJ2-2 TRBV5-1 ASSSPSGRDANTGELF
TRBJ1-1 TRBV10-2 ASSVEFTEAF
TRBJ2-5 TRBV6-5 ASTPGQQETQY
TRBJ2-1 TRBV19 ASSIRTSFFYNEQF